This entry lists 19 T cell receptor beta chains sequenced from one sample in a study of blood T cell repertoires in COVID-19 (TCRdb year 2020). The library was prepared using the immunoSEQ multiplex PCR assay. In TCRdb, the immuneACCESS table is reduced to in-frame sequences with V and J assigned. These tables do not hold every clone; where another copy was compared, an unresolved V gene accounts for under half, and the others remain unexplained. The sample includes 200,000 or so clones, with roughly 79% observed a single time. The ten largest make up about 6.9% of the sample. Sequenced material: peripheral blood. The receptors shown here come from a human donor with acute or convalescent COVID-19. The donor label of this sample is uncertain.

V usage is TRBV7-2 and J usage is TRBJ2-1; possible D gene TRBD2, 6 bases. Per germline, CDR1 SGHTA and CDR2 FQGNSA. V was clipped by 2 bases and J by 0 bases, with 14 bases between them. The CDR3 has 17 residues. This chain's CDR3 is CASSLREAGRSYNEQFF. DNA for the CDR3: TGTGCCAGCAGCTTAAGGGAGGCAGGGCGCTCCTACAATGAGCAGTTCTTC.

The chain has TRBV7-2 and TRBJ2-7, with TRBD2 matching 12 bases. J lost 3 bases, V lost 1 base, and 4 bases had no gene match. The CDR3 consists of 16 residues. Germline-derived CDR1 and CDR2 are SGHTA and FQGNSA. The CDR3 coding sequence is TGTGCCAGCAGCTTAGGGCTAGCGGGAGGGGGCTACGAGCAGTACTTC. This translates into CASSLGLAGGGYEQYF.

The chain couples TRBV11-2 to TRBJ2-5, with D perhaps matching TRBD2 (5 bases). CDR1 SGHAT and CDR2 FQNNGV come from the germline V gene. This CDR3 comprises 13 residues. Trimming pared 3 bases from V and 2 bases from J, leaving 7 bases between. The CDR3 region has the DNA TGTGCCAGCAGCTTCCTAGCTCAAGAGACCCAGTACTTC. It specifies CASSFLAQETQYF.

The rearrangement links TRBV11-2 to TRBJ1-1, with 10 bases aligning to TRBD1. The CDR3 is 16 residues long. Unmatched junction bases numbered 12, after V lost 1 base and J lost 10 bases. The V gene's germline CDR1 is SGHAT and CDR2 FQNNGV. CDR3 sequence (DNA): TGTGCCAGCAGCTTAGCGACGACAGGGGGCGCGATCAGAGCTTTCTTT. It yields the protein CASSLATTGGAIRAFF. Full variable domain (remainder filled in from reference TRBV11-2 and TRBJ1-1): EAGVAQSPRYKIIEKRQSVAFWCNPISGHATLYWYQQILGQGPKLLIQFQNNGVVDDSQLPKDRFSAERLKGVDSTLKIQPAKLEDSAVYLCASSLATTGGAIRAFFGQGTRLTVV.

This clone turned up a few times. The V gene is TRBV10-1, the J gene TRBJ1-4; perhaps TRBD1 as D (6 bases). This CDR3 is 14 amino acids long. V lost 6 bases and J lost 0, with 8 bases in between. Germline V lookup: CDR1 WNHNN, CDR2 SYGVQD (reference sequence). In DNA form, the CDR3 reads TGCGCCAGCAGGGGACAAGCAACTAATGAAAAACTGTTTTTT. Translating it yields CASRGQATNEKLFF.

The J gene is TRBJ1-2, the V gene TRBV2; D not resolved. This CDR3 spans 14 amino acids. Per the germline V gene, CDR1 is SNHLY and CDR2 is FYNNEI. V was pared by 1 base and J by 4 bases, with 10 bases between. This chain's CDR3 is CASSEGDIRYGYTF. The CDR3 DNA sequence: TGTGCCAGCAGTGAAGGAGACATTCGCTATGGCTACACCTTC.

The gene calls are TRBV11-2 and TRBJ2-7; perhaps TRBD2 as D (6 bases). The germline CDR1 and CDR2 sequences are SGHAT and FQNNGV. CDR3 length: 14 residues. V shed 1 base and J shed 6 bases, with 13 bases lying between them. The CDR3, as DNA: TGTGCCAGCAGCTTAGTAGGAGGGCCCAGCGAGCAGTACTTC. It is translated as CASSLVGGPSEQYF.

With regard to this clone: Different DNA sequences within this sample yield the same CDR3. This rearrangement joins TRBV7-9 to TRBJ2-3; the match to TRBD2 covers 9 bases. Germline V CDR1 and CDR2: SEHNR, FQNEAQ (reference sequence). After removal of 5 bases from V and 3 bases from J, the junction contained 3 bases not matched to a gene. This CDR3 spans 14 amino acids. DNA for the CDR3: TGTGCCAGCAGCGCCAGCGGGAGGACAGATACGCAGTATTTT. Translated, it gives CASSASGRTDTQYF.

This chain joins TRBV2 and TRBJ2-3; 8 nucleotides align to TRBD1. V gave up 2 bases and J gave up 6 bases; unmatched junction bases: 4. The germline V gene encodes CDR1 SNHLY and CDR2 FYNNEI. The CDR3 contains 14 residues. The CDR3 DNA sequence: TGTGCCAGCAGTGAACAGGGGGCGGGGGATACGCAGTATTTT. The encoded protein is CASSEQGAGDTQYF. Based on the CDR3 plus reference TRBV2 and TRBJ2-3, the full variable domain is EPEVTQTPSHQVTQMGQEVILRCVPISNHLYFYWYRQILGQKVEFLVSFYNNEISEKSEIFDDQFSVERPDGSNFTLKIRSTKLEDSAMYFCASSEQGAGDTQYFGPGTRLTVL.

The DNA for the CDR3 is TGTGCCAGCAGCTTAGAAGGTCGGAGGGGCGAGCAGTACTTC. Amino acids: CASSLEGRRGEQYF. This sequence joins TRBV7-3 and TRBJ2-7; the D gene is possibly TRBD2 (6 bases). The CDR3 totals 14 residues. The germline CDR1 and CDR2 sequences are SGHTA and FQGTGA. Trimming left V 2 bases short and J 6 bases short, with 14 bases between.

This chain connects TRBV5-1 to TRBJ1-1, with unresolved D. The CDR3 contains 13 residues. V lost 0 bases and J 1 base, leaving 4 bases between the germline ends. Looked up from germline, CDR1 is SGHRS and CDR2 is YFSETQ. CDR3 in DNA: TGCGCCAGCAGCTTGGAACAGAACACTGAAGCTTTCTTT. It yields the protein CASSLEQNTEAFF. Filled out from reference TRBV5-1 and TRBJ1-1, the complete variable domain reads KAGVTQTPRYLIKTRGQQVTLSCSPISGHRSVSWYQQTPGQGLQFLFEYFSETQRNKGNFPGRFSGRQFSNSRSEMNVSTLELGDSALYLCASSLEQNTEAFFGQGTRLTVV.

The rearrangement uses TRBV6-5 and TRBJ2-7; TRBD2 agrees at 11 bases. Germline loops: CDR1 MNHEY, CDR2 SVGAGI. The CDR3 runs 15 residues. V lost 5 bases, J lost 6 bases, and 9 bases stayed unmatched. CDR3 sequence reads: CASSPTGLAVTEQYF. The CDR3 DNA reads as TGTGCCAGCAGTCCCACGGGACTAGCGGTGACCGAGCAGTACTTC.

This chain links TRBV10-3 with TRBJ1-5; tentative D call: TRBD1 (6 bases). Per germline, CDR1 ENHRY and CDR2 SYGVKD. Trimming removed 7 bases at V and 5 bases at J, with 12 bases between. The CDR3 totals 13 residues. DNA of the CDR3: TGTGCCATCACACAGGGATGGGATCAGCCCCAGCATTTT. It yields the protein CAITQGWDQPQHF.

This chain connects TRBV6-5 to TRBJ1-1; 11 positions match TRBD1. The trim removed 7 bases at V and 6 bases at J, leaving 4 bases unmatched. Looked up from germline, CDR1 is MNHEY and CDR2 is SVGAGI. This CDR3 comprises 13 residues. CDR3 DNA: TGTGCCAGCATTGGACAGGGGGCGCCTGAAGCTTTCTTT. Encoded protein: CASIGQGAPEAFF.

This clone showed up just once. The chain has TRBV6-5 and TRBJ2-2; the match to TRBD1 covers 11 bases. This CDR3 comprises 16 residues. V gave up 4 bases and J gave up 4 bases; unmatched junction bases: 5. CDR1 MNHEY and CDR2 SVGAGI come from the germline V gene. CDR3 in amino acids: CASSLGQGAGTGELFF. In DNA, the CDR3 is TGTGCCAGCAGTTTAGGACAGGGGGCGGGCACCGGGGAGCTGTTTTTT.

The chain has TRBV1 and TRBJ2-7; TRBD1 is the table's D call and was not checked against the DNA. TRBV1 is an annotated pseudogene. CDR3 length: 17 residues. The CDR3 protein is CTSSQEPGQAFFHEQYF. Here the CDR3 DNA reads TGCACCAGCAGCCAAGAGCCGGGACAGGCCTTTTTCCACGAGCAGTACTTC.

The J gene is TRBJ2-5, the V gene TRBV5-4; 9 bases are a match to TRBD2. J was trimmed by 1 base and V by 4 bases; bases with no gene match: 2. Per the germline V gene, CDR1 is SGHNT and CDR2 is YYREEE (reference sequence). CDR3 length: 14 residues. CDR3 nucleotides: TGTGCCAGCAGCCGCGGGGGGGCCCAAGAGACCCAGTACTTC. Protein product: CASSRGGAQETQYF.

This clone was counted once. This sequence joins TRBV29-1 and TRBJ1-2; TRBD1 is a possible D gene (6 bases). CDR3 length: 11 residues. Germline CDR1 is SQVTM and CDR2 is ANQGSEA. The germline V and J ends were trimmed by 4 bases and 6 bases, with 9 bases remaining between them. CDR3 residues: CSVGEGDGYTF. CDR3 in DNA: TGCAGCGTTGGGGAGGGGGATGGCTACACCTTC. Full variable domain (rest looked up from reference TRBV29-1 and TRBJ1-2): SAVISQKPSRDICQRGTSLTIQCQVDSQVTMMFWYRQQPGQSLTLIATANQGSEATYESGFVIDKFPISRPNLTFSTLTVSNMSPEDSSIYLCSVGEGDGYTFGSGTRLTVV.

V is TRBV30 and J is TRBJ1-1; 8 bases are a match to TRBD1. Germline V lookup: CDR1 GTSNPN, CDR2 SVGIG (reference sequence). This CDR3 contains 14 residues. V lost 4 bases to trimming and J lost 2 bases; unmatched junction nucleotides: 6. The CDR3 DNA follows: TGTGCCTGGAAGGACAGGGACCAAAACACTGAAGCTTTCTTT. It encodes CAWKDRDQNTEAFF.